This TCR beta chain stems from a study of blood T cell repertoires in COVID-19. Looking at the study overall: T cells, B-cell-depleted T cells, or PBMCs supplied cDNA or gDNA.

Germline V gives CDR1 SEHNR, CDR2 FQNEAQ (reference sequence). Trimming removed 5 bases from V and 1 base from J; junction bases left unmatched: 5. There are 16 residues in the CDR3. Authors' methods: Amplified reference gene primers provided the basis for estimating nucleated cell counts. Only in-frame clones appear in the TCRdb table, and some are missing; sequencing was by immunoSEQ multiplex PCR. From that table come the V and J calls and clone size; the DNA was used to work out D and trimming. The profile shows under 170,000 clones, roughly 84% of them singletons. The TCR was taken from a man aged 65 to 85 with acute or convalescent COVID-19. Sequences were obtained from peripheral blood. The chain uses TRBV7-9 and TRBJ2-6, with TRBD1 matching over 7 bases. The CDR3 region is CASSPQQGSGANVLTF. CDR3 in DNA: TGTGCCAGCAGCCCACAACAGGGGTCTGGGGCCAACGTCCTGACTTTC.